This T cell receptor (beta chain) was identified in a study of shared T cell receptors in the human thymus. TCRdb's table, derived via immunoSEQ multiplex PCR, lists solely in-frame clones and lacks some. The data show 640,000 or so clones, around 87% seen once. V shed 3 bases and J shed 1 base, with 15 bases lying between them. Germline CDR1 MGHRA, CDR2 YSYEKL. CDR3 length equals 16 residues. These data were also reused for a study on human thymus T cells. From that report: Healthy Finnish infants undergoing corrective surgery for congenital heart defects were used as donors. Thymus specimens were resections from corrective heart surgery.

The V gene is TRBV4-1, the J gene TRBJ1-1; D is possibly TRBD1 (5 bases). This sequence originates from a boy under three years old with a congenital heart defect. Material: thymocytes. DNA of the CDR3: TGCGCCAGCAGCCACGGGAGCGGGGGTGAGAACACTGAAGCTTTCTTT. Translating it yields CASSHGSGGENTEAFF.